The 13 T cell receptor beta chains below come from one sample, sequenced in a study of CD8+CD57+ T cells in acquired aplastic anemia listed by TCRdb under 2018. Sequenced using an Illumina HiSeq 2000. Genomic DNA served as template for TCR beta VDJ combination and CDR3 sequence profiling. TCRdb reprocessing: public reads trimmed at Q25 with fastp, clones called with MiXCR, in-frame beta chains kept. Identical CDR3 proteins give one entry, which carries the most common genes and DNA. The sample table lists about 220,000 distinct CDR3 sequences, almost 35% of them with a count of one. The ten largest clones take up about 1.1% of the sample. The sequenced sample was sorted CD4+, CD8+, or CD8+CD57+ T cells (not recorded which) from PBMCs. These receptors came from a human donor in good health, serving as a control.

In this sample, this clonotype turned up a few times. The chain uses TRBV7-2 and TRBJ2-2; D remains unclear. The germline V and J ends were trimmed by 2 bases and 5 bases, with 12 bases remaining between them. Germline assignment: CDR1 SGHTA and CDR2 FQGNSA. CDR3 size: 15 residues. The CDR3 reads CASSLFPSGTGELFF. The CDR3 nucleotides are TGTGCCAGCAGCTTATTCCCTAGTGGGACCGGGGAGCTGTTTTTT.

This clonotype was found many times. This chain joins TRBV19 and TRBJ1-5, with D maybe TRBD1 (6 bases). Trimming took off 10 bases at V and 1 base at J, with 20 bases between the two ends. CDR3 length: 16 amino acids. Germline V gives CDR1 LNHDA, CDR2 SQIVND (reference sequence). DNA for the CDR3: TGTGCCACCAAACCCTCACCGGGGGCGAGCAATCAGCCCCAGCATTTT. This sequence encodes CATKPSPGASNQPQHF.

This clonotype showed up just a few times. This chain uses TRBV3-1 with TRBJ2-7, with D possibly being TRBD2 (6 bases). V lost 6 bases and J 2 bases, leaving 14 bases between the germline ends. This CDR3 has 14 amino acids. The germline gives CDR1 LGHDT, CDR2 YNNKEL (reference sequence). In DNA form, the CDR3 reads TGTGCCAGCAGTCGGGCGGGGCCAACCTACGAGCAGTACTTC. The encoded protein is CASSRAGPTYEQYF.

This clonotype has at least ten counts. The J gene is TRBJ1-6, the V gene TRBV12-3 or TRBV12-4, with D unresolved. CDR3 size: 17 residues. V lost 3 bases to trimming and J lost 1 base, with 13 bases between them. The CDR3 DNA is TGTGCCAGCAGTTTGGATGGTCTGGGGTCCTATAATTCACCCCTCCACTTT. Protein sequence: CASSLDGLGSYNSPLHF.

V usage is TRBV5-1 and J usage is TRBJ2-1; 12 bases align to TRBD2. The CDR3 consists of 16 residues. Germline V lookup: CDR1 SGHRS, CDR2 YFSETQ. Losses at the gene ends were 4 bases for V and 3 bases for J; bases not matched to a gene: 5. CDR3 bases: TGCGCCAGCAGCCGATCTAGCGGGGGGGACTACAATGAGCAGTTCTTC. Protein product: CASSRSSGGDYNEQFF.

This clonotype appeared many times. The chain uses TRBV2 and TRBJ1-2; D is unclear. Per germline, CDR1 SNHLY and CDR2 FYNNEI. The CDR3 consists of 10 residues. Trimming shortened V by 6 bases and J by 8 bases, and 7 bases separated the two germline ends. CDR3 region: CASSRSGYTF. The CDR3 nucleotides are TGTGCCAGCAGCAGATCCGGCTACACCTTC.

This clonotype showed up just a few times. The chain is built from TRBV18 and TRBJ2-7; 7 positions agree with TRBD2. Per germline, CDR1 KGHSH and CDR2 LQKENI. J lost 3 bases, V lost 2 bases, and 10 bases had no gene match. This CDR3 region has 16 residues. CDR3 residues: CASSPYPGEGRYEQYF. The CDR3 DNA follows: TGTGCCAGCTCACCATATCCCGGGGAGGGCCGCTACGAGCAGTACTTC.

This clonotype was seen many times. The CDR3 DNA follows: TGTGCCAGCAGCTTGGCCGGCCAGCAGTGGGGGGAGCAGTACTTC. Protein: CASSLAGQQWGEQYF. The chain employs TRBV5-8 and TRBJ2-7; D is possibly TRBD1 or TRBD2 (5 bases each). Trimming cost V 0 bases and J 7 bases, with 17 bases left between them. Germline loops: CDR1 SGHTS, CDR2 YDEGEE. The CDR3 loop spans 15 amino acids.

The V and J genes are TRBV9 and TRBJ2-7; possibly TRBD2 for D (6 bases). The germline gives CDR1 SGDLS, CDR2 YYNGEE. Trimming left V 4 bases short and J 9 bases short, with 11 bases between. This CDR3 region has 11 residues. The CDR3, as DNA: TGTGCCAGCAGCCCGAGGGGAGGGCAGTACTTC. It encodes CASSPRGGQYF.

This clonotype was counted at least ten times. This chain connects TRBV19 to TRBJ1-2; maybe TRBD1 (5 bases). The V gene's germline CDR1 is LNHDA and CDR2 SQIVND (reference sequence). Between the trimmed V and J ends, which lost 6 bases and 0 bases, there was a span of 11 bases. This CDR3 has 14 residues. Here the CDR3 reads CASRKDKSNYGYTF. The CDR3 DNA reads as TGTGCCAGTAGGAAGGACAAGTCTAACTATGGCTACACCTTC.

This clonotype appeared many times. V is TRBV2 and J is TRBJ2-7; 8 bases match TRBD1. The V gene's germline CDR1 is SNHLY and CDR2 FYNNEI. V trimming: 9 bases; J trimming: 0 bases; junction bases outside the gene matches: 7. The CDR3 runs 14 residues. The CDR3 DNA reads TGTGCCAGTGAGGACAGGGCGAGCTCCTACGAGCAGTACTTC. The encoded protein is CASEDRASSYEQYF.

This clonotype was seen a few times. This chain joins TRBV12-3 or TRBV12-4 and TRBJ2-7, with TRBD2 matching over 7 bases. This CDR3 region has 15 residues. Losses at the gene ends were 5 bases for V and 4 bases for J; bases not matched to a gene: 11. The CDR3 nucleotides read TGTGCCAGCAGTGGAATACTAGCGAAACAATACGAGCAGTACTTC. It is translated as CASSGILAKQYEQYF.

Ten or more counts support this clonotype. The rearrangement links TRBV5-1 to TRBJ1-2, with 7 nucleotides matching TRBD1. Trimming cost V 0 bases and J 6 bases; bases outside gene matches: 2. Germline V lookup: CDR1 SGHRS, CDR2 YFSETQ. This CDR3 has 13 residues. The CDR3 loop is CASSLGQGDGYTF. CDR3 nucleotides: TGCGCCAGCAGCTTGGGACAGGGAGATGGCTACACCTTC.